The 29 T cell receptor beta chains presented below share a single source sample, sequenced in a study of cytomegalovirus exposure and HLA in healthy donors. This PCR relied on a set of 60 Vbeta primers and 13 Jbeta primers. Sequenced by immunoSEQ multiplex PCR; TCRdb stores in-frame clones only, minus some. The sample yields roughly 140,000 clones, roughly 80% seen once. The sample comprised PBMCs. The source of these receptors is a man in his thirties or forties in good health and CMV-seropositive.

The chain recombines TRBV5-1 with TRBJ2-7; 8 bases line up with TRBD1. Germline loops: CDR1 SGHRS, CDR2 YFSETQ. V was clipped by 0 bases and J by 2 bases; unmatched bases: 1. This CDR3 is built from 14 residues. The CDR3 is CASSLGTGTYEQYF. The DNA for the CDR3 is TGCGCCAGCAGCTTGGGGACAGGGACCTACGAGCAGTACTTC.

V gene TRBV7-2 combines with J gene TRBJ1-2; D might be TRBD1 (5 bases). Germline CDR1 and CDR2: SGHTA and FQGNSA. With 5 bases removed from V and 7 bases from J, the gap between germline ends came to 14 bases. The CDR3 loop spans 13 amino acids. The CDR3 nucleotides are TGTGCCAGCAGCGGCAGGGTCCCCGGTGGCTACACCTTC. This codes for CASSGRVPGGYTF.

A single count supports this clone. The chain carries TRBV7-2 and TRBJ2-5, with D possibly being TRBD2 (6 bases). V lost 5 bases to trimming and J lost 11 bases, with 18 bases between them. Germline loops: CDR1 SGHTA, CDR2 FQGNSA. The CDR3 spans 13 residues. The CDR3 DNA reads TGTGCCAGCAGCGTCCTCCAGGGAGGAGAGCAGTACTTC. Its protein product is CASSVLQGGEQYF.

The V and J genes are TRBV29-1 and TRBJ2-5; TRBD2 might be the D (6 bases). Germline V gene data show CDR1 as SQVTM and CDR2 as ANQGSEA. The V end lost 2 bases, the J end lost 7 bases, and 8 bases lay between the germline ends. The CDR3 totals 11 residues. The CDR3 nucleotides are TGCAGCGTTGAACAGGGAGGGACCCAGTACTTC. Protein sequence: CSVEQGGTQYF.

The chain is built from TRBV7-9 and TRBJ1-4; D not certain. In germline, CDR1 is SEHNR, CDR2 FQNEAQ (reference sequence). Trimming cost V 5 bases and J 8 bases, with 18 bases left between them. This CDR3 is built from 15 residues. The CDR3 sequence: CASSPPVVEPEKLFF. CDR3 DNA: TGTGCCAGCAGCCCCCCCGTGGTGGAGCCGGAAAAACTGTTTTTT. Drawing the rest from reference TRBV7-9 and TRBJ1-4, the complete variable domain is DTGVSQNPRHKITKRGQNVTFRCDPISEHNRLYWYRQTLGQGPEFLTYFQNEAQLEKSRLLSDRFSAERPKGSFSTLEIQRTEQGDSAMYLCASSPPVVEPEKLFFGSGTQLSVL.

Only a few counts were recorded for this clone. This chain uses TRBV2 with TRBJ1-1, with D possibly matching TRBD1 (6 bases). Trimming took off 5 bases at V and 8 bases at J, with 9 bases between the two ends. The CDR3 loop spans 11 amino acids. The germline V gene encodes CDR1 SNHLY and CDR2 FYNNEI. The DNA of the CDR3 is TGTGCCAGCAGTTGGGGGCGCGAAGCTTTCTTT. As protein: CASSWGREAFF. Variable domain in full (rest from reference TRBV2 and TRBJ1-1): EPEVTQTPSHQVTQMGQEVILRCVPISNHLYFYWYRQILGQKVEFLVSFYNNEISEKSEIFDDQFSVERPDGSNFTLKIRSTKLEDSAMYFCASSWGREAFFGQGTRLTVV.

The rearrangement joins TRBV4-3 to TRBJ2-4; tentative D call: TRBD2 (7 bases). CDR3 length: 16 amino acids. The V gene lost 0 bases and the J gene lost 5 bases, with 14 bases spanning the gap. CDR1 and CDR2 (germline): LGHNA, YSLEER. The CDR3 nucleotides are TGCGCCAGCAGCCAAGATATAGGGGGGGGCCAAAACATTCAGTACTTC. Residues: CASSQDIGGGQNIQYF.

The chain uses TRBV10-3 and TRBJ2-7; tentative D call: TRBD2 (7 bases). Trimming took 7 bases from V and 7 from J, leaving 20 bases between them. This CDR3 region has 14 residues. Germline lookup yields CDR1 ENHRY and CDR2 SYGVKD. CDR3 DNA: TGTGCCATCACCCTGGAGGGGGGGCCGGGAGAGCAGTACTTC. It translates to CAITLEGGPGEQYF.

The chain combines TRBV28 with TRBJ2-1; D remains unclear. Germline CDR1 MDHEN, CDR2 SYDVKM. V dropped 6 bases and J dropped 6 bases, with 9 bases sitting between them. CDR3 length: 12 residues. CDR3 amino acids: CASRPTANEQFF. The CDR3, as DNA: TGTGCCAGCAGACCCACAGCCAATGAGCAGTTCTTC.

Here the CDR3 DNA reads TGTGCCAGCAGCGAAACAAGAAATGAAAAACTGTTTTTT. Amino acid sequence: CASSETRNEKLFF. The chain combines TRBV7-9 with TRBJ1-4, with D unresolved. The germline gives CDR1 SEHNR, CDR2 FQNEAQ (reference sequence). V lost 5 bases, J lost 5 bases, and 9 bases lay in between. This CDR3 is 13 amino acids long.

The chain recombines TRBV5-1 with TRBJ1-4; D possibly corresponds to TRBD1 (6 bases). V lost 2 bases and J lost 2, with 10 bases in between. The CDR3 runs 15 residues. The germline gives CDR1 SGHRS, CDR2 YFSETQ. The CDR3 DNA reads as TGCGCCAGCAGCTTACAGGGCCCGACTAATGAAAAACTGTTTTTT. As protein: CASSLQGPTNEKLFF. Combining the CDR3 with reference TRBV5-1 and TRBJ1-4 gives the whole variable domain KAGVTQTPRYLIKTRGQQVTLSCSPISGHRSVSWYQQTPGQGLQFLFEYFSETQRNKGNFPGRFSGRQFSNSRSEMNVSTLELGDSALYLCASSLQGPTNEKLFFGSGTQLSVL.

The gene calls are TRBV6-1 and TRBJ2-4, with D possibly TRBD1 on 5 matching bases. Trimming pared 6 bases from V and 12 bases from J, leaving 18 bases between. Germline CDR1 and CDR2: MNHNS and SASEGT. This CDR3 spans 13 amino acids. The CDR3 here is CASRVLSGHRQYF. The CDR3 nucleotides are TGTGCCAGCAGAGTACTCTCAGGACACCGTCAGTACTTC.

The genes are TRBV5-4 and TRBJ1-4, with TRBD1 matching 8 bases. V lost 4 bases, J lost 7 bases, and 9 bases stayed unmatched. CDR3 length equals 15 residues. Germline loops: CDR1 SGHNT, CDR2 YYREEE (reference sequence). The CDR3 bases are TGTGCCAGCAGCCCCCGACAGGGGAGGGGTGAAAAACTGTTTTTT. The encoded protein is CASSPRQGRGEKLFF.

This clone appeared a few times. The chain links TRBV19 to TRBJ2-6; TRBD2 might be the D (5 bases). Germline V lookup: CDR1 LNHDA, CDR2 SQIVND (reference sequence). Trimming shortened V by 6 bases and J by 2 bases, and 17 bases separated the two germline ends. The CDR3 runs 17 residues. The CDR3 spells CASSRHGVRPGANVLTF. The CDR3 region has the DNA TGTGCCAGTAGCCGACACGGGGTGCGACCTGGGGCCAACGTCCTGACTTTC.

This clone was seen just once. The CDR3 loop is CASSPSGGGTDTQYF. The CDR3 bases are TGTGCCAGCAGCCCAAGCGGGGGGGGCACAGATACGCAGTATTTT. This chain joins TRBV11-2 and TRBJ2-3; 10 bases agree with TRBD2. This CDR3 has 15 residues. With V trimmed by 5 bases and J by 1 base, 3 bases remained unmatched. Germline lookup yields CDR1 SGHAT and CDR2 FQNNGV.

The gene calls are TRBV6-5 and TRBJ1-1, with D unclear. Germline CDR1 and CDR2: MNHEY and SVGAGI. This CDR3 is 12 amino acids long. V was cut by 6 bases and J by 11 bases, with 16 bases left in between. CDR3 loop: CASSSRGLKAFF. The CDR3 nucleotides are TGTGCCAGCAGCTCCCGCGGCCTGAAGGCTTTCTTT.

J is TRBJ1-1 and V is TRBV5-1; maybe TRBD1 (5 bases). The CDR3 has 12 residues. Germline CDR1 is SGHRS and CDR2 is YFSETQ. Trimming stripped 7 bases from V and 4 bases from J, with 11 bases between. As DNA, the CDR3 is TGCGCCAGCCGAGGGGAGGCCACTGAAGCTTTCTTT. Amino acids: CASRGEATEAFF.

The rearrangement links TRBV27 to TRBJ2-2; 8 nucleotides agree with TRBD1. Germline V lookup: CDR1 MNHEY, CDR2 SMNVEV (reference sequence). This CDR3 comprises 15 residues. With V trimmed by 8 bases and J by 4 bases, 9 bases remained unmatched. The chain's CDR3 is CASLWRTGLTGELFF. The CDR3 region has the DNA TGTGCCAGCCTGTGGCGGACAGGGCTCACCGGGGAGCTGTTTTTT.

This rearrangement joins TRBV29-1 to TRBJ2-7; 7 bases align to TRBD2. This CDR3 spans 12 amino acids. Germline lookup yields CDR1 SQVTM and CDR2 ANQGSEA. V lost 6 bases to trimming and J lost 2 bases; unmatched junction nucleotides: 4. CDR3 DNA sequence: TGCAGCGTCCGGGGGGTGACCTACGAGCAGTACTTC. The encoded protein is CSVRGVTYEQYF.

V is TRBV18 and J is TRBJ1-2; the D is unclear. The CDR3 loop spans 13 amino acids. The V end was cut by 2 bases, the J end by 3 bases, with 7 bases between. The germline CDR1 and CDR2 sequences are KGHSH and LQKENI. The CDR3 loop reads CASSPETDYGYTF. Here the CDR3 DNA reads TGTGCCAGCTCACCAGAGACTGACTATGGCTACACCTTC. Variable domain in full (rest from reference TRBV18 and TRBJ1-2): NAGVMQNPRHLVRRRGQEARLRCSPMKGHSHVYWYRQLPEEGLKFMVYLQKENIIDESGMPKERFSAEFPKEGPSILRIQQVVRGDSAAYFCASSPETDYGYTFGSGTRLTVV.

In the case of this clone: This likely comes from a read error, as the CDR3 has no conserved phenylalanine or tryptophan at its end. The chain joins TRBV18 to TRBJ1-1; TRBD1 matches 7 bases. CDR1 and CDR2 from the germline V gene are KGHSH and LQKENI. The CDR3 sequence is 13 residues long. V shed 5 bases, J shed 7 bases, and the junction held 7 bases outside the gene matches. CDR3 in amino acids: CASSFGQASEAFS. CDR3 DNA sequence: TGTGCCAGCTCATTCGGACAGGCCAGTGAAGCTTTCTCT.

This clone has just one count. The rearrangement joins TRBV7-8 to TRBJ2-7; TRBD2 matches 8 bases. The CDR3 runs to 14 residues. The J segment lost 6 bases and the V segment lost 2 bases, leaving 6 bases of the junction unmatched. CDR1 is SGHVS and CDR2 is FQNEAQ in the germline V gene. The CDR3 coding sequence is TGTGCCAGCAGCTTACAAGCGCGGGGGGTCGAGCAGTACTTC. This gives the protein CASSLQARGVEQYF.

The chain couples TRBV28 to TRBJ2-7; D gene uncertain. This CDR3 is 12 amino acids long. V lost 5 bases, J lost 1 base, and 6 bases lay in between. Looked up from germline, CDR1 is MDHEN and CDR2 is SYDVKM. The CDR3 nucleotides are TGTGCCAGCAGTACGACTTCCTACGAGCAGTACTTC. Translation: CASSTTSYEQYF.

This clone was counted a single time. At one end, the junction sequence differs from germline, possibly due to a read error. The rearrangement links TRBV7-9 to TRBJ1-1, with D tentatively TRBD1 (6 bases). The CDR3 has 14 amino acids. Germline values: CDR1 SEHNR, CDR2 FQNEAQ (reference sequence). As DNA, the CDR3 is TGTGCCAGCAGCTTAGTTAGAGGGGGGGACCGACTTAACTTT. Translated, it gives CASSLVRGGDRLNF.

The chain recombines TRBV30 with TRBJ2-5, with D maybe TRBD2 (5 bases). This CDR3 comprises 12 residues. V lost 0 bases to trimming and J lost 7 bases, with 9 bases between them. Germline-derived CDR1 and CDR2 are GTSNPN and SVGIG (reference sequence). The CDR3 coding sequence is TGTGCCTGGAGTGTACTAGTCGGGACCCAGTACTTC. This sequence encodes CAWSVLVGTQYF.

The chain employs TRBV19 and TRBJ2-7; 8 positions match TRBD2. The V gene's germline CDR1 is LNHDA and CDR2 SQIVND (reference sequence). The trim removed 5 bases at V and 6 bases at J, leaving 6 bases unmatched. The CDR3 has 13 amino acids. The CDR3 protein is CASSSQAGAEQYF. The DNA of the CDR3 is TGTGCCAGTAGTTCTCAAGCGGGAGCCGAGCAGTACTTC. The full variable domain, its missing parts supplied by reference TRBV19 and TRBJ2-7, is DGGITQSPKYLFRKEGQNVTLSCEQNLNHDAMYWYRQDPGQGLRLIYYSQIVNDFQKGDIAEGYSVSREKKESFPLTVTSAQKNPTAFYLCASSSQAGAEQYFGPGTRLTVT.

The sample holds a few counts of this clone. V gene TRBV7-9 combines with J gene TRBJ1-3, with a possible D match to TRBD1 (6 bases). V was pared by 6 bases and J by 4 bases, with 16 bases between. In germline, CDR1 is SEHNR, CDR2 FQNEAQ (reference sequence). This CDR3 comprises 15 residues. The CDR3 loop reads CASSSLQGPGNTIYF. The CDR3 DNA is TGTGCCAGCAGTTCTCTACAGGGACCCGGAAACACCATATATTTT.

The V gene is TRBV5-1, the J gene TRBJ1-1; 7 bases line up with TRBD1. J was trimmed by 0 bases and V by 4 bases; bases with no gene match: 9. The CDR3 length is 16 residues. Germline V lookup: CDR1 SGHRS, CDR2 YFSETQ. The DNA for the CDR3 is TGCGCCAGCAGCCCGCGGGACAGTTACATGAACACTGAAGCTTTCTTT. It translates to CASSPRDSYMNTEAFF.

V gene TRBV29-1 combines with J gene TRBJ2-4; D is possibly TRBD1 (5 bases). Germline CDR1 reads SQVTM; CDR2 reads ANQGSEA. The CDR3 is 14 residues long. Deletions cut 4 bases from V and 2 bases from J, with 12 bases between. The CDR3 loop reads CSVGGRDPKNIQYF. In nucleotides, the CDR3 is TGCAGCGTTGGGGGCAGGGATCCCAAAAACATTCAGTACTTC.